Listed below are T cell receptor beta chains from one sample, sequenced in a study of T cell responses to AZD1222 COVID-19 vaccine. Clones were sequenced by immunoSEQ multiplex PCR, and TCRdb holds only the in-frame ones, with some missing. The sample lists 85,000 to 100,000 clones; about 92% were seen once. The sequences come from peripheral blood, collected on day 0 of AZD1222 vaccination. These receptors were collected from an adult in good health. Both conserved end residues are part of each CDR3. A D gene is named only where the DNA matches it firmly. Not all rows give a size; the values are once, few, many and, for expanded clones, a class.

j_call | d_call | v_call | clone_size | cdr3_aa | cdr3_nt
TRBJ2-5 | . | TRBV15 | . | CATSRVFGEGETQYF | TGTGCCACCAGCAGAGTTTTCGGGGAAGGAGAGACCCAGTACTTC
TRBJ1-4 | . | TRBV7-6 | . | CASSLSGQGRNEKLFF | TGTGCCAGCAGCTTATCGGGCCAGGGACGTAACGAAAAACTGTTTTTT
TRBJ1-2 | . | TRBV7-9 | . | CASSFLANYGYTF | TGTGCCAGCAGCTTTCTGGCTAACTATGGCTACACCTTC
TRBJ2-2 | . | TRBV7-2 | . | CASSLVTTGELFF | TGTGCCAGCAGCTTAGTTACGACCGGGGAGCTGTTTTTT
TRBJ1-5 | TRBD1 | TRBV7-9 | few | CASGQGNQPQHF | TGTGCCAGCGGACAGGGCAATCAGCCCCAGCATTTT
TRBJ2-5 | . | TRBV6-2/TRBV6-3 | . | CASSPFRGRSQETQYF | TGTGCCAGCAGTCCGTTTCGGGGAAGGAGCCAAGAGACCCAGTACTTC
TRBJ2-7 | TRBD2 | TRBV7-2 | . | CASSRTSGTLNEQYF | TGTGCCAGCAGCCGGACTAGCGGAACCCTTAATGAGCAGTACTTC
TRBJ1-1 | . | TRBV20-1 | . | CSAFRGTEAFF | TGCAGTGCATTCAGGGGAACTGAAGCTTTCTTT
TRBJ1-1 | TRBD1 | TRBV19 | . | CASGQGIGTEAFF | TGTGCCAGTGGACAGGGGATCGGCACTGAAGCTTTCTTT
TRBJ2-7 | . | TRBV2 | . | CASSGGPYEQYF | TGTGCCAGCAGTGGTGGGCCCTACGAGCAGTACTTC
TRBJ1-4 | . | TRBV7-8 | . | CASSLRPPNSNEKLFF | TGTGCCAGCAGCCTTAGGCCCCCGAACTCAAATGAAAAACTGTTTTTT
TRBJ1-2 | TRBD1 | TRBV30 | . | CAWSASLTGFGYTF | TGTGCCTGGAGTGCCTCATTGACAGGGTTTGGCTACACCTTC
TRBJ1-2 | . | TRBV27 | . | CASSLTGKTIYGYTF | TGTGCCAGCAGTTTAACGGGCAAGACCATCTATGGCTACACCTTC
TRBJ1-5 | TRBD1 | TRBV28 | . | CASSTPMAGTVVFQPQHF | TGTGCCAGCAGTACTCCTATGGCCGGGACAGTTGTATTTCAGCCCCAGCATTTT
TRBJ2-3 | . | TRBV5-1 | . | CASSLDGRGTDTQYF | TGCGCCAGCAGCTTGGACGGGAGAGGGACAGATACGCAGTATTTT
TRBJ2-3 | TRBD1 | TRBV2 | . | CASRETGVTDTQYF | TGTGCCAGCAGAGAGACAGGGGTCACAGATACGCAGTATTTT
TRBJ2-4 | TRBD2 | TRBV28 | . | CASSLAGEGKNIQYF | TGTGCCAGCAGTTTGGCGGGGGAGGGCAAAAACATTCAGTACTTC
TRBJ2-3 | TRBD1 | TRBV24-1 | . | CATSDRGQGETDTQYF | TGTGCCACCAGTGATCGCGGACAGGGAGAGACAGATACGCAGTATTTT
TRBJ1-2 | . | TRBV12-3/TRBV12-4 | . | CASHTEQTYGYTF | TGTGCCAGTCACACGGAACAGACCTATGGCTACACCTTC
TRBJ1-6 | . | TRBV19 | . | CASIRVRRGERLNSPLHF | TGTGCCAGTATAAGGGTAAGAAGGGGAGAGCGATTGAATTCACCCCTCCACTTT
TRBJ1-1 | . | TRBV7-2 | . | CASSLEGTGNTEAFF | TGTGCCAGCAGCTTAGAGGGGACCGGGAACACTGAAGCTTTCTTT
TRBJ2-5 | TRBD2 | TRBV24-1 | . | CATSDTGLAGQETQYF | TGTGCCACCAGTGATACGGGACTAGCGGGCCAAGAGACCCAGTACTTC
TRBJ1-1 | TRBD1 | TRBV19 | . | CASSIVQTRGLSEAFF | TGTGCCAGTAGTATAGTGCAGACCAGGGGGTTGAGTGAAGCTTTCTTT
TRBJ2-4 | TRBD1 | TRBV7-9 | . | CASSSPGQGAKNIQYF | TGTGCCAGCAGCTCCCCGGGACAGGGGGCCAAAAACATTCAGTACTTC
TRBJ1-1 | . | TRBV29-1 | . | CSVGPGLLNTEAFF | TGCAGCGTTGGCCCGGGACTTCTGAACACTGAAGCTTTCTTT
TRBJ1-2 | . | TRBV3-1/TRBV3-2 | . | CASSQDQRGYGYTF | TGTGCCAGCAGCCAAGACCAGCGGGGGTATGGCTACACCTTC
TRBJ2-3 | TRBD1 | TRBV7-3 | . | CASSIGTADTQYF | TGTGCCAGCAGCATAGGGACAGCAGATACGCAGTATTTT
TRBJ1-6 | . | TRBV18 | . | CASSPQDTRNSPLHF | TGTGCCAGCTCACCTCAAGACACAAGAAATTCACCCCTCCACTTT
TRBJ2-5 | . | TRBV11-3 | . | CASSLNGQTGETQYF | TGTGCCAGCAGCTTAAACGGACAGACGGGAGAGACCCAGTACTTC
TRBJ2-1 | . | TRBV4-1 | . | CASSQDSSRQFF | TGCGCCAGCAGCCAAGATAGCTCTCGCCAGTTCTTC
TRBJ1-6 | . | TRBV28 | . | CASRIESSYNSPLHF | TGTGCCAGCAGGATAGAGAGCTCCTATAATTCACCCCTCCACTTT
TRBJ2-1 | . | TRBV7-2 | . | CASSSNGQSYNEQFF | TGTGCCAGCAGCTCTAATGGACAGTCCTACAATGAGCAGTTCTTC